This T cell receptor (beta chain) is from a study of blood T cell repertoires in COVID-19. Overall study context: Samples representing acute and convalescent COVID-19 were sourced from the United States, Italy and Spain.

Source study methods: Amplification of reference gene primers was used by the study to estimate nucleated cell counts. Some clones are missing from TCRdb's copy, which holds only in-frame ones; the method was immunoSEQ multiplex PCR. The V and J calls and clone size are taken from that table; D and trimming were inferred from the DNA. The sample contains 80,000 to 130,000 clones, roughly 92% of which appear only once. Germline CDR1 is MNHNS and CDR2 is SASEGT. V was shortened by 2 bases and J by 6 bases, with 11 bases between the two germline ends. The CDR3 is 13 residues long. This TCR derives from a man between 65 and 85 years old with acute or convalescent COVID-19. Sequenced input: peripheral blood. V is TRBV6-1 and J is TRBJ2-7; weak D call: TRBD1 (5 bases). CDR3 residues: CASSEITGSEQYF. As DNA, the CDR3 is TGTGCCAGCAGTGAAATAACAGGTTCCGAGCAGTACTTC.